These 8 T cell receptor beta chains came from one sample sequenced in a study of T-cell reconstitution after alpha-beta-depleted transplantation in children. During its preparation, the TCRbeta library received unique molecular identifiers. In TCRdb, the PCR reads were re-called with MiXCR into one record per CDR3 protein. The table lists about 410,000 distinct CDR3 sequences, 20% of them singletons, with around 4% in the top ten. This material consisted of PBMCs from the stem cell graft donor, taken from the stem cell graft. The receptor source for this set is a human donor who donated a stem cell graft to a child with acute myeloid leukemia.

This clonotype was recorded a few times. The rearrangement uses TRBV25-1 and TRBJ2-7; TRBD1 matches 8 bases. Germline CDR1 reads MGHDK; CDR2 reads SYGVNS. J gave up 3 bases and V 4 bases, and 5 bases lay outside the gene matches. CDR3 length equals 14 residues. The CDR3 spells CASSGLGQDYEQYF. CDR3 nucleotide sequence: TGTGCCAGCAGTGGCCTGGGACAGGACTACGAGCAGTACTTC.

This clonotype has a count of ten or more. The CDR3 coding sequence is TGTGCCAGCAGTTTTGCGGGGACGACAGATACGCAGTATTTT. This gives the protein CASSFAGTTDTQYF. This chain links TRBV12-3 or TRBV12-4 with TRBJ2-3, with D perhaps TRBD2 (6 bases). V gave up 3 bases and J gave up 3 bases, with 10 bases separating them. This CDR3 comprises 14 residues.

The sample holds a few counts of this clonotype. The J gene is TRBJ2-3, the V gene TRBV4-1, with TRBD2 matching 13 bases. The CDR3 extends over 17 amino acids. The germline CDR1 and CDR2 sequences are MGHRA and YSYEKL. Trimming at V came to 3 bases and at J to 7 bases, leaving 10 bases not matched to a gene. In nucleotides, the CDR3 is TGCGCCAGCAGCCAGGAAAAACTAGCGGGAGGGCTCCATACGCAGTATTTT. Protein product: CASSQEKLAGGLHTQYF.

The rearrangement joins TRBV4-1 to TRBJ2-7; 8 bases match TRBD1. The V gene end was trimmed by 0 bases and the J gene end by 4 bases; junction bases not matched to a gene: 5. CDR1 and CDR2 from the germline V gene are MGHRA and YSYEKL. The CDR3 length is 15 residues. The CDR3: CASSQDPTGDYEQYF. CDR3 nucleotide sequence: TGCGCCAGCAGCCAAGACCCGACAGGGGATTACGAGCAGTACTTC.

This chain uses TRBV18 with TRBJ1-5; D unclear. The V end lost 2 bases, the J end lost 1 base, and 9 bases lay between the germline ends. The CDR3 sequence is 15 residues long. Germline V gene lookup returns CDR1 KGHSH and CDR2 LQKENI. The CDR3 DNA sequence: TGTGCCAGCTCACCAAGTTCGGGGAGCAATCAGCCCCAGCATTTT. This sequence encodes CASSPSSGSNQPQHF.

The chain carries TRBV28 and TRBJ2-2; a weak D match, TRBD2 (6 bases). Trimming pared 4 bases from V and 5 bases from J, leaving 11 bases between. Germline assignment: CDR1 MDHEN and CDR2 SYDVKM. CDR3 length: 14 residues. CDR3 nucleotides: TGTGCCAGCAGTTCTTATCTAGCGACCGGGGAGCTGTTTTTT. Translating it yields CASSSYLATGELFF.

The rearrangement joins TRBV5-1 to TRBJ2-3, with 8 positions matching TRBD1. Germline lookup yields CDR1 SGHRS and CDR2 YFSETQ. The CDR3 is made up of 16 amino acids. Losses at the gene ends were 1 base for V and 2 bases for J; bases not matched to a gene: 6. CDR3 protein: CASSLTGTGITDTQYF. Here the CDR3 DNA reads TGCGCCAGCAGCTTGACCGGGACAGGCATCACAGATACGCAGTATTTT.

The chain uses TRBV15 and TRBJ2-2; D may be TRBD1 (5 bases). The CDR3 totals 14 residues. The V end lost 0 bases, the J end lost 6 bases, and 8 bases lay between the germline ends. Germline V CDR1 and CDR2: LNHNV, YYDKDF (reference sequence). CDR3 bases: TGTGCCACCAGCAGAGACAGGGTTGCCGGGGAGCTGTTTTTT. Amino acids: CATSRDRVAGELFF.